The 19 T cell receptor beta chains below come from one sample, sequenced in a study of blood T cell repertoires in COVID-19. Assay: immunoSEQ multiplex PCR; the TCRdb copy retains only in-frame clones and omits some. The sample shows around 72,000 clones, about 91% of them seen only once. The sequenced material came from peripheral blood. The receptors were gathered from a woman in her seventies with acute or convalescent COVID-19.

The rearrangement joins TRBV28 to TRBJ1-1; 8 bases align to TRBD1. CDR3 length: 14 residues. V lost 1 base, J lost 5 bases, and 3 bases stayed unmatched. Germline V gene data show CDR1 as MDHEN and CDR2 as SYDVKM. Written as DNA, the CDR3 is TGTGCCAGCAGTTTATACAGGGGGTCGACTGAAGCTTTCTTT. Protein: CASSLYRGSTEAFF.

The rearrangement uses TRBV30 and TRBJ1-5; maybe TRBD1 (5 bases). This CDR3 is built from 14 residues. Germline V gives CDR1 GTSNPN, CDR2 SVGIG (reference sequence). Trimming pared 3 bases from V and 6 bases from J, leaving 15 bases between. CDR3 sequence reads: CAWRGPQGGQPQHF. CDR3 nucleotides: TGTGCCTGGAGGGGGCCTCAAGGCGGTCAGCCCCAGCATTTT. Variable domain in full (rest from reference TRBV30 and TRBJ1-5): SQTIHQWPATLVQPVGSPLSLECTVEGTSNPNLYWYRQAAGRGLQLLFYSVGIGQISSEVPQNLSASRPQDRQFILSSKKLLLSDSGFYLCAWRGPQGGQPQHFGDGTRLSIL.

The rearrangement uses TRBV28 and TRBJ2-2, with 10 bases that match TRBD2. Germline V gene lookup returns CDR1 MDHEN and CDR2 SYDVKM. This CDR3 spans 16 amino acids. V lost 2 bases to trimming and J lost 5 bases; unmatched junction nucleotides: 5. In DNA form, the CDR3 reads TGTGCCAGCAGTTTACCCGGACTAGCGGCGACCGGGGAGCTGTTTTTT. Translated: CASSLPGLAATGELFF.

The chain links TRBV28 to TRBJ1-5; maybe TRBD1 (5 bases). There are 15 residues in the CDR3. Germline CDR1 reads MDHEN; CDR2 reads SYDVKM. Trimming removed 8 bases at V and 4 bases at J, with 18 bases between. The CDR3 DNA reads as TGTGCCAGCCGGATAATGGGGCAGAGAAATCAGCCCCAGCATTTT. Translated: CASRIMGQRNQPQHF.

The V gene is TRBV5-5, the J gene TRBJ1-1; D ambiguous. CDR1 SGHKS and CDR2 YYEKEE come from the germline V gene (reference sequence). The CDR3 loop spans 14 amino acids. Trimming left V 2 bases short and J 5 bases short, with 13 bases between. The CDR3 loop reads CASSFGELGTEAFF. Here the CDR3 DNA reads TGTGCCAGCAGCTTCGGGGAATTGGGAACTGAAGCTTTCTTT.

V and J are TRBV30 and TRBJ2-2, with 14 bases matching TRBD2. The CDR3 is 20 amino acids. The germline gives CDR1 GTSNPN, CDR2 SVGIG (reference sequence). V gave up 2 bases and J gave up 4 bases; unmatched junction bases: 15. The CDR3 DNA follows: TGTGCCTGGAGTCAGCTCCTCGGGACTAGCGGGAGAGTGGGCACCGGGGAGCTGTTTTTT. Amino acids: CAWSQLLGTSGRVGTGELFF.

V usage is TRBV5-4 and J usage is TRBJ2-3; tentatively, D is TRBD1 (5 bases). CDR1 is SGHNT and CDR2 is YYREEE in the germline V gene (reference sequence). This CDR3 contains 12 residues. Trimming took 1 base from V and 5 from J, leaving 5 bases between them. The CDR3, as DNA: TGTGCCAGCAGCTTGCAGGGAGATACGCAGTATTTT. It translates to CASSLQGDTQYF.

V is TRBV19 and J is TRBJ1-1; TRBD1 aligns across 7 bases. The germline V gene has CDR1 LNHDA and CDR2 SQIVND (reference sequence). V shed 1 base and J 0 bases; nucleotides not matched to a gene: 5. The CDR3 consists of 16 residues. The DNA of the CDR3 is TGTGCCAGTAGTATAGGGCAGGGGGACGTGAACACTGAAGCTTTCTTT. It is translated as CASSIGQGDVNTEAFF.

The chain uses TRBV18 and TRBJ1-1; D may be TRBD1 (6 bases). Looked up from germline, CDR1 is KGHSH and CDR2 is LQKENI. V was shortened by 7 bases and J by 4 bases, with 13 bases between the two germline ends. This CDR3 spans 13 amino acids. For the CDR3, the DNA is TGTGCCAGCTTCCTAATACAGGGCACTGAAGCTTTCTTT. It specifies CASFLIQGTEAFF.

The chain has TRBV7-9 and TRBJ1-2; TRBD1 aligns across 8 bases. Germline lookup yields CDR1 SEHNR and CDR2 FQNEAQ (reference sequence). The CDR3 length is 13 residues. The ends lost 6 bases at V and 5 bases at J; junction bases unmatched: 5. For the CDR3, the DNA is TGTGCCAGCAGACAAACAGGGGGGTATGGCTACACCTTC. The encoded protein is CASRQTGGYGYTF.

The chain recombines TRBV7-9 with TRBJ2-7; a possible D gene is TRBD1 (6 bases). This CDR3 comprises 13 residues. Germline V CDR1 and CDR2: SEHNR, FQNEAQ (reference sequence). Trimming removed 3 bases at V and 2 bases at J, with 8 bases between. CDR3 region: CASSFRDTYEQYF. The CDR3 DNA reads TGTGCCAGCAGCTTCCGGGACACCTACGAGCAGTACTTC.

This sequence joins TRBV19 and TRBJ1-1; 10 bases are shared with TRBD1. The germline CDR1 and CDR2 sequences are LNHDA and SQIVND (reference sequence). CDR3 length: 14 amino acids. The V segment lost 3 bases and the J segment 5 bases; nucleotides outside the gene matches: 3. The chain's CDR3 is CASSMDRGRTEAFF. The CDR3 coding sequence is TGTGCCAGTAGTATGGACAGGGGGAGGACTGAAGCTTTCTTT.

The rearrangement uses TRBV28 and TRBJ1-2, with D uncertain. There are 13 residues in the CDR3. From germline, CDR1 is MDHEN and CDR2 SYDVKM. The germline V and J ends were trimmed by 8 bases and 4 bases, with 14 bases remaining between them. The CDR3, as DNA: TGTGCCAGCTTATTGTCGGGAACCTATGGCTACACCTTC. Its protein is CASLLSGTYGYTF.

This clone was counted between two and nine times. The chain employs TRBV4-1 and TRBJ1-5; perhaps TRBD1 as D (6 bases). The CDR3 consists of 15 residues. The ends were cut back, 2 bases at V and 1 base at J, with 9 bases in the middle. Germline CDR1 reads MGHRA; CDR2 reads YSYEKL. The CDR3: CASSQLDRSNQPQHF. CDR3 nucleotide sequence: TGCGCCAGCAGCCAACTAGACAGGAGCAATCAGCCCCAGCATTTT.

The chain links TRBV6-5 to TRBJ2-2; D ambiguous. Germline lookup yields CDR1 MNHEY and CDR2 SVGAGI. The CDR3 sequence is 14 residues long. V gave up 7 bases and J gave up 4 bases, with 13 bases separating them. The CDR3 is CASIPTVSTGELFF. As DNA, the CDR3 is TGTGCCAGCATACCTACAGTCAGCACCGGGGAGCTGTTTTTT.

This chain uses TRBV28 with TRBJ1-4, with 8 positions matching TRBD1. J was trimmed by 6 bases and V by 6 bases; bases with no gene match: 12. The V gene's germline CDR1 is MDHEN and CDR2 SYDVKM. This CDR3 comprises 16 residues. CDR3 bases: TGTGCCAGCAGCCAGGGGGGAGCAGGGGGCGATGAAAAACTGTTTTTT. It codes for CASSQGGAGGDEKLFF.

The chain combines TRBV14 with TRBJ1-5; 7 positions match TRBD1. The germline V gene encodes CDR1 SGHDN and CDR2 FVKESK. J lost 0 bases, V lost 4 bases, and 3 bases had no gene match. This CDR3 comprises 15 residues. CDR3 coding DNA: TGTGCCAGCAGCCCCGGGACAGCTAGCAATCAGCCCCAGCATTTT. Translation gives CASSPGTASNQPQHF. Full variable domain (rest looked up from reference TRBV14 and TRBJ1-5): EAGVTQFPSHSVIEKGQTVTLRCDPISGHDNLYWYRRVMGKEIKFLLHFVKESKQDESGMPNNRFLAERTGGTYSTLKVQPAELEDSGVYFCASSPGTASNQPQHFGDGTRLSIL.

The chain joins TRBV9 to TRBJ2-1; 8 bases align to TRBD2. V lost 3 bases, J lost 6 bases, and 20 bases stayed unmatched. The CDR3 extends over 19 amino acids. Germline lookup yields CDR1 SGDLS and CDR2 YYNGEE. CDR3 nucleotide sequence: TGTGCCAGCAGCGACCACCCGGGGGGGCGGGAGCTCCCTCGCAATGAGCAGTTCTTC. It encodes CASSDHPGGRELPRNEQFF.

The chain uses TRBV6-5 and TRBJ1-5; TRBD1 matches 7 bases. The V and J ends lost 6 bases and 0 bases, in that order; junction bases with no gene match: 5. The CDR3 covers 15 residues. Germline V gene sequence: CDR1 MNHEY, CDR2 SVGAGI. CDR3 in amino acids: CASRRQGNSNQPQHF. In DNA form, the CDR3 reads TGTGCCAGCAGACGACAGGGTAATAGCAATCAGCCCCAGCATTTT.